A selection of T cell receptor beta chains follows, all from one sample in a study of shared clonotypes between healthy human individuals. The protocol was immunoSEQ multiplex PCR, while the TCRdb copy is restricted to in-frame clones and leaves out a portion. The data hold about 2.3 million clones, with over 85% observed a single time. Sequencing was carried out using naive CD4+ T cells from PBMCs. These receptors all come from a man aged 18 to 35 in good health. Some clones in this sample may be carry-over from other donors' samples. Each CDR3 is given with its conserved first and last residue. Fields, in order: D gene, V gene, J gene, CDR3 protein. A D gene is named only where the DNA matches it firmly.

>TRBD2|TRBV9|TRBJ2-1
CASSPRLAAYNEQFF
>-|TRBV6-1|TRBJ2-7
CASTGNPHEQYF
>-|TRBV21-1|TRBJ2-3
CASRKDGQTDTQYF
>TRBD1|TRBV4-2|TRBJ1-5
CASSQRPPNRGVNQPQHF
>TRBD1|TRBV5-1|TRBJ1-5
CASSLSPTGQGGSNQPQHF
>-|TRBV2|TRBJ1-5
CASSENPTGQPQHF
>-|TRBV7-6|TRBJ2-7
CASSPGGSKLEYF
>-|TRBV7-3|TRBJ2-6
CASSLNLRGSSGANVLTF
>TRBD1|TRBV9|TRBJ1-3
CASSGRTGGMGNTIYF
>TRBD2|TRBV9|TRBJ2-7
CASSTEAGASYEQYF
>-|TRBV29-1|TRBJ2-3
CSLTRAGDIADTQYF
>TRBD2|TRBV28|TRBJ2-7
CASSPGGATYYEQYF
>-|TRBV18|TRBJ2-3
CASSPRDITSTDTQYF
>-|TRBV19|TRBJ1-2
CASRVGGDSLGYTF
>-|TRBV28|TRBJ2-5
CAIPETQYF
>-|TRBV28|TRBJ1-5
CASSSPPGSSNQPQHF
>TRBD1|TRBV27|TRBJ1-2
CASSENRGSGGYTF